This entry lists 17 T cell receptor beta chains sequenced from one sample in a study of radiation and T cells in renal cell carcinoma. Time point described: blood 4 weeks post-SBRT, at nephrectomy. Noted treatment: 15 Gy SBRT to primary tumor, nephrectomy 4 weeks later. The protocol was immunoSEQ multiplex PCR, while the TCRdb copy is restricted to in-frame clones and leaves out a portion. The sample lists about 83,000 clones, roughly 85% occurring once. Sequenced material: blood, taken from a patient whose treatment included radiotherapy and nephrectomy. These receptors all come from a woman aged 60-70 years with renal cell carcinoma.

This chain uses TRBV6-6 with TRBJ2-7; 8 positions agree with TRBD1. This CDR3 is 13 amino acids long. The V segment lost 2 bases and the J segment 7 bases; nucleotides outside the gene matches: 4. Per germline, CDR1 MNHNY and CDR2 SVGAGI (reference sequence). The CDR3 DNA is TGTGCCAGCAGTTACGCCAGGGGGCGTGAGCAGTACTTC. Its translation: CASSYARGREQYF.

The chain employs TRBV5-1 and TRBJ2-1; 8 nucleotides agree with TRBD1. Germline V gives CDR1 SGHRS, CDR2 YFSETQ. Trimming cost V 4 bases and J 6 bases; bases outside gene matches: 9. This CDR3 spans 15 amino acids. The CDR3 sequence: CASSPRGLNPNEQFF. CDR3 DNA sequence: TGCGCCAGCAGCCCCAGGGGGCTCAACCCCAATGAGCAGTTCTTC.

This chain joins TRBV4-3 and TRBJ2-7; tentative D call: TRBD2 (6 bases). Germline V gene lookup returns CDR1 LGHNA and CDR2 YSLEER. Trimming cost V 0 bases and J 4 bases, with 13 bases left between them. This CDR3 region has 15 residues. The CDR3 DNA reads as TGCGCCAGCAGCCAAGAGGGGCTAGCGAGGTACGAGCAGTACTTC. It is translated as CASSQEGLARYEQYF.

V and J are TRBV28 and TRBJ2-1; 7 nucleotides align to TRBD1. The CDR3 is 16 residues long. Germline CDR1 MDHEN, CDR2 SYDVKM. V lost 7 bases, J lost 6 bases, and 15 bases stayed unmatched. CDR3 protein: CASKPLGERQGNEQFF. The CDR3 DNA is TGTGCCAGCAAACCTTTGGGGGAAAGACAGGGCAATGAGCAGTTCTTC.

Written as DNA, the CDR3 is TGTGCCAGTAGTATAGACTCACTTAGCGGGGGGAGGGCTTACAATGAGCAGTTCTTC. Residues: CASSIDSLSGGRAYNEQFF. This chain uses TRBV19 with TRBJ2-1; 10 positions match TRBD2. The CDR3 spans 19 residues. Germline V gives CDR1 LNHDA, CDR2 SQIVND (reference sequence). V trimming: 0 bases; J trimming: 4 bases; junction bases outside the gene matches: 12.

This chain uses TRBV11-2 with TRBJ2-7; D remains unclear. CDR3 length: 14 amino acids. CDR1 and CDR2 from the germline V gene are SGHAT and FQNNGV. The ends were cut back, 0 bases at V and 3 bases at J, with 9 bases in the middle. The CDR3 loop is CASSLDMGFYEQYF. The CDR3 bases are TGTGCCAGCAGCTTAGATATGGGCTTCTACGAGCAGTACTTC.

The chain combines TRBV6-5 with TRBJ1-2; TRBD1 agrees at 8 bases. The CDR3 loop spans 15 amino acids. With 6 bases clipped from V and 4 bases from J, the junction kept 10 bases outside the gene matches. The germline CDR1 and CDR2 sequences are MNHEY and SVGAGI. CDR3 bases: TGTGCCAGCAGCCCTAGGGACAGGTCCCCCTATGGCTACACCTTC. Amino acid sequence: CASSPRDRSPYGYTF.

This chain uses TRBV23-1 with TRBJ1-5; TRBD1 matches at 7 bases. TRBV23-1 is classed as an ORF, of uncertain function. V lost 5 bases to trimming and J lost 6 bases; unmatched junction nucleotides: 13. The CDR3 has 16 amino acids. The CDR3 loop is CASSSTKGGGGQPQHF. The CDR3 DNA follows: TGCGCCAGCAGTTCCACGAAAGGGGGCGGTGGTCAGCCCCAGCATTTT.

The chain has TRBV11-2 and TRBJ1-2; 7 nucleotides match TRBD1. J gave up 2 bases and V 5 bases, and 2 bases lay outside the gene matches. CDR1 and CDR2 from the germline V gene are SGHAT and FQNNGV. The CDR3 consists of 13 residues. The CDR3 nucleotides read TGTGCCAGCAGCGACAGGGAGAACTATGGCTACACCTTC. Its translation: CASSDRENYGYTF. The whole variable domain, remainder taken from reference TRBV11-2 and TRBJ1-2, is EAGVAQSPRYKIIEKRQSVAFWCNPISGHATLYWYQQILGQGPKLLIQFQNNGVVDDSQLPKDRFSAERLKGVDSTLKIQPAKLEDSAVYLCASSDRENYGYTFGSGTRLTVV.

The V and J genes are TRBV4-3 and TRBJ2-2, with D possibly TRBD2 on 6 matching bases. The CDR3 is 15 residues long. Germline CDR1 and CDR2: LGHNA and YSLEER. Trimming removed 1 base at V and 5 bases at J, with 11 bases between. CDR3 nucleotides: TGCGCCAGCAGCCAAGGGCGGGATGGAACCGGGGAGCTGTTTTTT. This translates into CASSQGRDGTGELFF.

The chain carries TRBV19 and TRBJ2-1, with TRBD2 as a possible D gene (6 bases). V lost 8 bases and J lost 0, with 17 bases in between. Germline-derived CDR1 and CDR2 are LNHDA and SQIVND (reference sequence). The CDR3 runs to 16 residues. The DNA of the CDR3 is TGTGCCAGTGAAATTAGCGGTTCGAGCTCCTACAATGAGCAGTTCTTC. Protein: CASEISGSSSYNEQFF.

This chain uses TRBV7-9 with TRBJ1-1; D unclear. The CDR3 sequence is 14 residues long. Germline CDR1 reads SEHNR; CDR2 reads FQNEAQ (reference sequence). The V end was cut by 0 bases, the J end by 0 bases, with 5 bases between. The CDR3 DNA follows: TGTGCCAGCAGCTTAGCGTTACTGAACACTGAAGCTTTCTTT. Its protein product is CASSLALLNTEAFF.

The chain employs TRBV27 and TRBJ1-5; no clear D. Germline lookup yields CDR1 MNHEY and CDR2 SMNVEV (reference sequence). V lost 2 bases and J lost 7, with 9 bases in between. The CDR3 is 13 amino acids. The CDR3 sequence: CASSLKSYQPQHF. CDR3 bases: TGTGCCAGCAGTTTAAAAAGCTACCAGCCCCAGCATTTT.

The chain links TRBV15 to TRBJ1-2; 8 bases match TRBD1. Germline CDR1 LNHNV, CDR2 YYDKDF (reference sequence). The trim removed 3 bases at V and 6 bases at J, leaving 6 bases unmatched. CDR3 length equals 14 residues. The CDR3 loop is CATSRDRAENGYTF. DNA of the CDR3: TGTGCCACCAGCAGGGACAGGGCGGAGAATGGCTACACCTTC.

The rearrangement uses TRBV6-1 and TRBJ2-7; D gene unclear. Trimming removed 6 bases at V and 3 bases at J, with 6 bases between. The germline V gene encodes CDR1 MNHNS and CDR2 SASEGT. This CDR3 comprises 11 residues. The CDR3 region has the DNA TGTGCCAGCAGGGCTAACTACGAGCAGTACTTC. Its protein product is CASRANYEQYF.

The chain joins TRBV9 to TRBJ2-2, with D tentatively TRBD1 or TRBD2 (6 bases each). Trimming stripped 0 bases from V and 4 bases from J, with 13 bases between. The length of the CDR3 is 16 residues. CDR1 and CDR2 (germline): SGDLS, YYNGEE. The CDR3 is CASSVGSGAGTGELFF. The CDR3 bases are TGTGCCAGCAGCGTAGGATCGGGGGCCGGCACCGGGGAGCTGTTTTTT.

The rearrangement uses TRBV2 and TRBJ2-7, with no clear D. Germline V CDR1 and CDR2: SNHLY, FYNNEI. Trimming took off 0 bases at V and 4 bases at J, with 4 bases between the two ends. This CDR3 region has 12 residues. The CDR3 is CASSEAGYEQYF. The DNA of the CDR3 is TGTGCCAGCAGTGAAGCGGGGTACGAGCAGTACTTC.